This T cell receptor beta chain came from a study of blood T cell repertoires in COVID-19. Across the whole study: Sites across the United States, Italy and Spain contributed samples from acute and convalescent COVID-19. In each case, the material was cDNA or gDNA derived from T cells, B-cell-depleted T cells, or PBMCs.

This CDR3 has 13 amino acids. The V end lost 4 bases, the J end lost 2 bases, and 10 bases lay between the germline ends. Germline V gene data show CDR1 as SGDLS and CDR2 as YYNGEE. In the authors' workflow: Reference gene primer amplification gave estimated nucleated cell counts. Sequencing was performed with immunoSEQ multiplex PCR; in TCRdb, only in-frame clones are kept and a portion is missing. V, J and clone size are those of that table, while D and trimming were read from the DNA. The table includes 150,000 to 200,000 clones, 80% to 90% detected once. The chain carries TRBV9 and TRBJ2-7; TRBD1 might be the D (5 bases). This clonotype was obtained from a woman aged 45-60 years with acute or convalescent COVID-19. What was sequenced was peripheral blood. The CDR3 bases are TGTGCCAGCAGCAAAGACAGTCCCTACGAGCAGTACTTC. Amino acids: CASSKDSPYEQYF.